One and the same sample provided the 27 T cell receptor beta chains below, sequenced in a study of cytomegalovirus exposure and HLA in healthy donors (dated by TCRdb to the late 2010s). The library was built by means of the immunoSEQ multiplex PCR assay. The multiplex PCR relied on a mix of 60 forward primers for TCR Vbeta segments and 13 reverse primers for TCR Jbeta segments. TCRdb retrieved this table from immuneACCESS and kept in-frame rearrangements only. Not all clones are present; in checked studies, unresolved V genes account for under half, and no reason is known for the remainder. This sample gives some 100,000 clones in total; 55% to 75% of them show up just once. The top ten constitute roughly 5.5% of the sample. Sequenced material: PBMCs. The receptors were sampled from a woman aged 70-85 years in good health and CMV-seropositive.

The rearrangement links TRBV5-6 to TRBJ2-1, with 8 bases aligning to TRBD1. J was trimmed by 7 bases and V by 3 bases; bases with no gene match: 15. This CDR3 has 17 amino acids. Germline CDR1 SGHDT, CDR2 YYEEEE. CDR3 loop: CASSYLGQGEVGNEQFF. CDR3 sequence (DNA): TGTGCCAGCAGCTACCTCGGACAGGGAGAAGTGGGTAATGAGCAGTTCTTC.

The CDR3 region has the DNA TGTGCCTGGAGTGTACAGGAGAGCTCTGGAAACACCATATATTTT. Protein: CAWSVQESSGNTIYF. This sequence joins TRBV30 and TRBJ1-3; TRBD1 might be the D (5 bases). The CDR3 totals 15 residues. Between the trimmed V and J ends, which lost 0 bases and 0 bases, there was a span of 9 bases. CDR1 is GTSNPN and CDR2 is SVGIG in the germline V gene (reference sequence).

The chain combines TRBV7-6 with TRBJ2-3; 7 positions agree with TRBD1. The CDR3 totals 15 residues. J gave up 2 bases and V 5 bases, and 7 bases lay outside the gene matches. Germline-derived CDR1 and CDR2 are SGHVS and FNYEAQ. CDR3 in amino acids: CASSGQGQNTDTQYF. The CDR3 coding sequence is TGTGCCAGCAGCGGCCAGGGACAGAACACAGATACGCAGTATTTT.

V usage is TRBV5-1 and J usage is TRBJ1-4; possibly TRBD1 for D (5 bases). Germline V gene data show CDR1 as SGHRS and CDR2 as YFSETQ. CDR3 length equals 15 residues. With 0 bases removed from V and 6 bases from J, the gap between germline ends came to 12 bases. The CDR3, as DNA: TGCGCCAGCAGCTTGGGAGGGGCGGGGGATGAAAAACTGTTTTTT. Encoded protein: CASSLGGAGDEKLFF. The variable domain in full, completed from reference TRBV5-1 and TRBJ1-4, reads KAGVTQTPRYLIKTRGQQVTLSCSPISGHRSVSWYQQTPGQGLQFLFEYFSETQRNKGNFPGRFSGRQFSNSRSEMNVSTLELGDSALYLCASSLGGAGDEKLFFGSGTQLSVL.

The genes are TRBV30 and TRBJ1-4; the match to TRBD1 covers 7 bases. Germline loops: CDR1 GTSNPN, CDR2 SVGIG (reference sequence). The CDR3 consists of 15 residues. V lost 2 bases to trimming and J lost 5 bases; unmatched junction nucleotides: 8. CDR3 sequence reads: CAWSLIQGRNEKLFF. The CDR3 nucleotides read TGTGCCTGGAGTCTTATACAGGGGCGGAATGAAAAACTGTTTTTT.

The chain links TRBV2 to TRBJ1-1, with 7 bases aligning to TRBD1. This CDR3 region has 14 residues. Germline V gene lookup returns CDR1 SNHLY and CDR2 FYNNEI. The V segment lost 2 bases and the J segment 4 bases; nucleotides outside the gene matches: 4. The CDR3 spells CASSELDRVTEAFF. Here the CDR3 DNA reads TGTGCCAGCAGTGAACTAGACAGGGTCACTGAAGCTTTCTTT.

This chain connects TRBV30 to TRBJ1-2; D is uncertain. The CDR3 consists of 13 residues. The V and J ends lost 0 bases and 3 bases respectively, with 8 bases between them. The germline CDR1 and CDR2 sequences are GTSNPN and SVGIG (reference sequence). CDR3 in DNA: TGTGCCTGGAGTGTACAGTCTGACTATGGCTACACCTTC. This gives the protein CAWSVQSDYGYTF. The variable domain in full, with the rest retrieved from reference TRBV30 and TRBJ1-2, is SQTIHQWPATLVQPVGSPLSLECTVEGTSNPNLYWYRQAAGRGLQLLFYSVGIGQISSEVPQNLSASRPQDRQFILSSKKLLLSDSGFYLCAWSVQSDYGYTFGSGTRLTVV.

This clone showed up just a few times. The genes are TRBV4-2 and TRBJ2-1, with TRBD2 identical over 13 bases. The CDR3 is made up of 18 amino acids. Trimming at V came to 5 bases and at J to 2 bases, leaving 9 bases not matched to a gene. Germline V lookup: CDR1 LGHNA, CDR2 YNFKEQ. CDR3 coding DNA: TGTGCCAGCAGCAAGGCCGGACTAGCGGGGGAAACCTACAATGAGCAGTTCTTC. Residues: CASSKAGLAGETYNEQFF.

The chain links TRBV6-5 to TRBJ1-1, with TRBD1 as a possible D gene (5 bases). Per the germline V gene, CDR1 is MNHEY and CDR2 is SVGAGI. Trimming removed 5 bases at V and 7 bases at J, with 17 bases between. The length of the CDR3 is 14 residues. CDR3 DNA sequence: TGTGCCAGCAGTAGTCGCGGAGGGGAAAGTGAAGCTTTCTTT. It translates to CASSSRGGESEAFF.

This chain uses TRBV4-2 with TRBJ2-5; TRBD2 matches 12 bases. V was pared by 4 bases and J by 7 bases, with 10 bases of the junction left unmatched. This CDR3 contains 16 residues. Looked up from germline, CDR1 is LGHNA and CDR2 is YNFKEQ. CDR3 coding DNA: TGTGCCAGCAGCCCCTCCCCACTAGCGGGGGGAGGGACCCAGTACTTC. Translation: CASSPSPLAGGGTQYF.

The rearrangement joins TRBV7-2 to TRBJ1-6; TRBD1 aligns across 8 bases. Trimming took 1 base from V and 7 from J; bases not matched to a gene: 3. There are 15 residues in the CDR3. Germline values: CDR1 SGHTA, CDR2 FQGNSA. CDR3 in amino acids: CASSLGTGQNSPLHF. The CDR3 DNA sequence: TGTGCCAGCAGCTTAGGGACAGGGCAGAATTCACCCCTCCACTTT.

The chain links TRBV7-9 to TRBJ2-3; 7 positions agree with TRBD1. Germline trimming cut 5 bases from V and 3 bases from J; bases unmatched to any gene: 5. The CDR3 has 14 amino acids. Germline-derived CDR1 and CDR2 are SEHNR and FQNEAQ (reference sequence). In nucleotides, the CDR3 is TGTGCCAGCAGCCGGGACAGCATTACAGATACGCAGTATTTT. Protein product: CASSRDSITDTQYF.

The chain joins TRBV18 to TRBJ1-1, with 7 bases identical to TRBD1. V lost 2 bases, J lost 3 bases, and 6 bases stayed unmatched. Looked up from germline, CDR1 is KGHSH and CDR2 is LQKENI. The CDR3 is 15 amino acids. The DNA of the CDR3 is TGTGCCAGCTCACCATCGACAGGGTCGTACACTGAAGCTTTCTTT. Encoded protein: CASSPSTGSYTEAFF.

V is TRBV6-5 and J is TRBJ1-2; D unresolved. This CDR3 has 16 amino acids. V was cut by 0 bases and J by 1 base, with 12 bases left in between. The V gene's germline CDR1 is MNHEY and CDR2 SVGAGI. The CDR3 nucleotides are TGTGCCAGCAGTTACTCCCATCGGTCCTATAACTATGGCTACACCTTC. This gives the protein CASSYSHRSYNYGYTF.

This chain joins TRBV27 and TRBJ1-1; D is unclear. Between the trimmed V and J ends, which lost 4 bases and 3 bases, there was a span of 12 bases. CDR1 MNHEY and CDR2 SMNVEV come from the germline V gene (reference sequence). The CDR3 has 14 residues. The CDR3 is CASSSIGLDTEAFF. DNA for the CDR3: TGTGCCAGCAGTTCTATCGGGTTGGACACTGAAGCTTTCTTT.

The rearrangement links TRBV6-1 to TRBJ2-5; D might be TRBD1 (5 bases). CDR1 and CDR2 (germline): MNHNS, SASEGT. V was clipped by 11 bases and J by 5 bases, with 12 bases between them. CDR3 size: 11 residues. The CDR3 region is CAWGAGETQYF. The CDR3 DNA follows: TGTGCCTGGGGCGCTGGGGAGACCCAGTACTTC.

The V and J genes are TRBV18 and TRBJ2-3; 14 bases line up with TRBD2. CDR1 and CDR2 (germline): KGHSH, LQKENI. With 2 bases clipped from V and 1 base from J, the junction kept 5 bases outside the gene matches. The CDR3 loop spans 18 amino acids. The CDR3 nucleotides read TGTGCCAGCTCACCAGGACTAGCGGGGGGCCTTGGCACAGATACGCAGTATTTT. Translated, it gives CASSPGLAGGLGTDTQYF.

The chain combines TRBV30 with TRBJ2-1, with 7 nucleotides matching TRBD1. CDR1 is GTSNPN, CDR2 SVGIG, per germline (reference sequence). Trimming took 3 bases from V and 5 from J; bases not matched to a gene: 7. The CDR3 runs to 14 residues. CDR3 protein: CAWSFRDSNNEQFF. The CDR3 coding sequence is TGTGCCTGGAGCTTCCGGGACAGCAACAATGAGCAGTTCTTC.

The chain has TRBV7-9 and TRBJ2-3, with 8 bases lining up with TRBD2. The length of the CDR3 is 15 residues. Per the germline V gene, CDR1 is SEHNR and CDR2 is FQNEAQ (reference sequence). The V gene end was trimmed by 5 bases and the J gene end by 9 bases; junction bases not matched to a gene: 13. DNA for the CDR3: TGTGCCAGCAGCATCCCCTTCGCGGGGGGCGAAACGCAGTATTTT. As protein: CASSIPFAGGETQYF.

This clone was counted a few times. The chain has TRBV6-5 and TRBJ2-2; D gene unclear. Trimming took off 6 bases at V and 5 bases at J, with 7 bases between the two ends. Germline CDR1 MNHEY, CDR2 SVGAGI. The CDR3 runs to 12 residues. The DNA for the CDR3 is TGTGCCAGCAGACAAGTGACCGGGGAGCTGTTTTTT. Translation gives CASRQVTGELFF.

This chain links TRBV12-5 with TRBJ2-3; 8 bases map to TRBD2. The CDR3 consists of 14 residues. With 4 bases clipped from V and 5 bases from J, the junction kept 5 bases outside the gene matches. Germline CDR1 and CDR2: LGHNT and FRNRAP. The CDR3 sequence: CASGSRGGEDTQYF. CDR3 nucleotides: TGTGCTAGTGGTTCCCGGGGGGGGGAAGATACGCAGTATTTT.

This chain uses TRBV4-3 with TRBJ1-2; tentatively, D is TRBD1 (6 bases). The length of the CDR3 is 15 residues. Germline loops: CDR1 LGHNA, CDR2 YSLEER. V lost 0 bases, J lost 3 bases, and 11 bases lay in between. In DNA, the CDR3 is TGCGCCAGCAGCCAAGAGCCACAGGGTTACTATGGCTACACCTTC. Encoded protein: CASSQEPQGYYGYTF.

The genes are TRBV5-1 and TRBJ2-7; TRBD1 aligns across 9 bases. The germline CDR1 and CDR2 sequences are SGHRS and YFSETQ. V was pared by 3 bases and J by 6 bases, with 4 bases of the junction left unmatched. The CDR3 is made up of 13 amino acids. DNA for the CDR3: TGCGCCAGCAGCTGGACAGGGGACGGCGAGCAGTACTTC. It encodes CASSWTGDGEQYF.

The V and J genes are TRBV9 and TRBJ2-1; the match to TRBD1 covers 10 bases. Per germline, CDR1 SGDLS and CDR2 YYNGEE. V dropped 0 bases and J dropped 9; count of bases not matched to a gene: 6. The CDR3 length is 15 residues. The CDR3 DNA is TGTGCCAGCAGCGTAGCTTGGGACAGGGGTAGTGAGCAGTTCTTC. Its translation: CASSVAWDRGSEQFF.

This clone has just one count. The chain combines TRBV6-6 with TRBJ2-2; D not resolved. This CDR3 has 15 residues. The V end lost 6 bases, the J end lost 2 bases, and 13 bases lay between the germline ends. Per the germline V gene, CDR1 is MNHNY and CDR2 is SVGAGI (reference sequence). The CDR3: CASSKIGVNTGELFF. The CDR3 nucleotides read TGTGCCAGCAGCAAAATCGGAGTTAACACCGGGGAGCTGTTTTTT.

The rearrangement joins TRBV2 to TRBJ1-6; D uncertain. Per the germline V gene, CDR1 is SNHLY and CDR2 is FYNNEI. The CDR3 has 14 amino acids. V was cut by 4 bases and J by 7 bases, with 11 bases left in between. The chain's CDR3 is CASSGRGENSPLHF. CDR3 in DNA: TGTGCCAGCAGTGGGCGAGGAGAAAATTCACCCCTCCACTTT.

The chain links TRBV19 to TRBJ2-1; TRBD2 aligns across 13 bases. The CDR3 loop spans 15 amino acids. Germline V gives CDR1 LNHDA, CDR2 SQIVND (reference sequence). V was pared by 6 bases and J by 11 bases, with 10 bases of the junction left unmatched. Here the CDR3 reads CASRETGTSGEKQFF. The CDR3 region has the DNA TGTGCCAGTAGAGAAACCGGGACTAGCGGGGAAAAGCAGTTCTTC. Together with reference TRBV19 and TRBJ2-1, the CDR3 gives the full variable domain: DGGITQSPKYLFRKEGQNVTLSCEQNLNHDAMYWYRQDPGQGLRLIYYSQIVNDFQKGDIAEGYSVSREKKESFPLTVTSAQKNPTAFYLCASRETGTSGEKQFFGPGTRLTVL.